Below are 18 T cell receptor beta chains sequenced from a single sample in a study of graft-versus-host responses after intestinal transplantation. Some clones are missing from TCRdb's copy, which holds only in-frame ones; the method was immunoSEQ multiplex PCR. The table lists some 110,000 clones, 93% of them singletons. The antigens for these receptors are not known. The input for sequencing was unstimulated CD8+ T cells sorted from spleen or lymph node cells, taken before transplant. Receptors originate from a human donor who was the organ donor for an intestinal transplant.

The chain joins TRBV9 to TRBJ1-2; D gene uncertain. This CDR3 has 13 residues. Germline V gene sequence: CDR1 SGDLS, CDR2 YYNGEE. The ends were cut back, 2 bases at V and 8 bases at J, with 13 bases in the middle. In nucleotides, the CDR3 is TGTGCCAGCAGCGTTCTCCCGGATGAGGGCTACACCTTC. The encoded protein is CASSVLPDEGYTF.

The chain couples TRBV5-1 to TRBJ2-5, with TRBD2 as a possible D gene (6 bases). The CDR3 covers 15 residues. V dropped 1 base and J dropped 5 bases, with 15 bases sitting between them. CDR1 and CDR2 (germline): SGHRS, YFSETQ. CDR3 nucleotide sequence: TGCGCCAGCAGCTTGTGGTTTCCTAGCGTGGAGACCCAGTACTTC. Its translation is CASSLWFPSVETQYF.

The V and J genes are TRBV11-2 and TRBJ2-3; D call uncertain. CDR3 size: 15 residues. CDR1 is SGHAT and CDR2 is FQNNGV in the germline V gene. Trimming pared 2 bases from V and 7 bases from J, leaving 16 bases between. DNA for the CDR3: TGTGCCAGCAGCTTAAATCGAAGGATGAGGTATACGCAGTATTTT. This gives the protein CASSLNRRMRYTQYF.

DNA for the CDR3: TGTGCCTGGATGGACAGGTACGAGCAGTACTTC. Its protein product is CAWMDRYEQYF. The chain carries TRBV30 and TRBJ2-7; 7 positions match TRBD1. Germline lookup yields CDR1 GTSNPN and CDR2 SVGIG (reference sequence). The J segment lost 4 bases and the V segment lost 4 bases, leaving 1 base of the junction unmatched. This CDR3 spans 11 amino acids.

This sequence joins TRBV4-3 and TRBJ2-2, with D perhaps matching TRBD2 (5 bases). The germline V gene has CDR1 LGHNA and CDR2 YSLEER. Between the trimmed V and J ends, which lost 1 base and 2 bases, there was a span of 11 bases. The CDR3 spans 16 residues. In DNA form, the CDR3 reads TGCGCCAGCAGCCAAGTCCCGCGGGTTAACACCGGGGAGCTGTTTTTT. It specifies CASSQVPRVNTGELFF.

The CDR3 DNA reads TGTGCCAGCACTCCTAGCGGGATGGGCTACAATGAGCAGTTCTTC. Protein product: CASTPSGMGYNEQFF. This rearrangement joins TRBV27 to TRBJ2-1; 9 nucleotides align to TRBD2. Germline V gene sequence: CDR1 MNHEY, CDR2 SMNVEV (reference sequence). The CDR3 loop spans 15 amino acids. V shed 7 bases and J 3 bases; nucleotides not matched to a gene: 7.

This clone was counted once. Additional DNA sequences in this sample encode the identical CDR3. V gene TRBV19 combines with J gene TRBJ2-7; 8 bases line up with TRBD1. Looked up from germline, CDR1 is LNHDA and CDR2 is SQIVND (reference sequence). The CDR3 has 14 amino acids. V lost 5 bases, J lost 2 bases, and 5 bases stayed unmatched. Written as DNA, the CDR3 is TGTGCCAGTAGTCCCGGACAGGGACCCTACGAGCAGTACTTC. This translates into CASSPGQGPYEQYF.

V is TRBV9 and J is TRBJ2-7; maybe TRBD2 (5 bases). Looked up from germline, CDR1 is SGDLS and CDR2 is YYNGEE. The CDR3 is made up of 12 amino acids. V was pared by 4 bases and J by 3 bases, with 8 bases between. CDR3 amino acids: CASSPRGYEQYF. The DNA for the CDR3 is TGTGCCAGCAGCCCCCGGGGCTACGAGCAGTACTTC.

The V call is TRBV9, the J call TRBJ1-1; D gene unclear. Germline V CDR1 and CDR2: SGDLS, YYNGEE. V was clipped by 0 bases and J by 0 bases, with 3 bases between them. The CDR3 runs to 13 residues. The CDR3 DNA follows: TGTGCCAGCAGCGTAGTAATGAACACTGAAGCTTTCTTT. Translation gives CASSVVMNTEAFF.

The V call is TRBV5-4, the J call TRBJ2-2; TRBD2 matches at 7 bases. Per the germline V gene, CDR1 is SGHNT and CDR2 is YYREEE (reference sequence). V lost 0 bases and J lost 4; bases outside the gene matches: 6. The CDR3 contains 16 residues. CDR3 loop: CASSLAGRESTGELFF. The DNA of the CDR3 is TGTGCCAGCAGCTTGGCCGGGCGGGAGAGCACCGGGGAGCTGTTTTTT.

The chain joins TRBV10-3 to TRBJ2-2; D gene uncertain. The CDR3 is made up of 12 amino acids. V was pared by 7 bases and J by 1 base, with 4 bases between. Per germline, CDR1 ENHRY and CDR2 SYGVKD. The CDR3 DNA is TGTGCCATCAACAGGAACACCGGGGAGCTGTTTTTT. It translates to CAINRNTGELFF.

The rearrangement links TRBV27 to TRBJ2-5; tentatively, D is TRBD2 (6 bases). Germline loops: CDR1 MNHEY, CDR2 SMNVEV (reference sequence). This CDR3 spans 15 amino acids. The V gene lost 7 bases and the J gene lost 3 bases, with 18 bases spanning the gap. The CDR3, as DNA: TGTGCCAGCATGGACCCACTAGCCGCCAAAGAGACCCAGTACTTC. It yields the protein CASMDPLAAKETQYF.

This chain joins TRBV25-1 and TRBJ1-5; TRBD1 agrees at 9 bases. The CDR3 runs 14 residues. V lost 4 bases to trimming and J lost 7 bases; unmatched junction nucleotides: 5. Per germline, CDR1 MGHDK and CDR2 SYGVNS. The chain's CDR3 is CASSVTTGGQPQHF. The CDR3 DNA follows: TGTGCCAGCAGTGTTACGACAGGGGGACAGCCCCAGCATTTT.

The rearrangement uses TRBV4-2 and TRBJ2-7, with 7 bases that match TRBD1. Germline lookup yields CDR1 LGHNA and CDR2 YNFKEQ. This CDR3 contains 14 residues. With 0 bases clipped from V and 4 bases from J, the junction kept 3 bases outside the gene matches. CDR3 in DNA: TGTGCCAGCAGCCAAGACGCAGGGGGTTACGAGCAGTACTTC. Residues: CASSQDAGGYEQYF.

The genes are TRBV7-9 and TRBJ1-1; a weak D match, TRBD1 (5 bases). The CDR3 spans 13 residues. The germline gives CDR1 SEHNR, CDR2 FQNEAQ (reference sequence). V lost 5 bases, J lost 3 bases, and 10 bases lay in between. In DNA, the CDR3 is TGTGCCAGCAGCGACAGTCACCACACTGAAGCTTTCTTT. It translates to CASSDSHHTEAFF.

The chain couples TRBV29-1 to TRBJ2-7; 7 bases are shared with TRBD2. Germline lookup yields CDR1 SQVTM and CDR2 ANQGSEA. This CDR3 has 11 residues. The trim removed 4 bases at V and 6 bases at J, leaving 3 bases unmatched. CDR3 sequence reads: CSVASGSEQYF. The CDR3 bases are TGCAGCGTTGCTAGCGGCAGCGAGCAGTACTTC.

The chain combines TRBV28 with TRBJ2-7; D is undetermined. V lost 3 bases and J lost 5, with 11 bases in between. The CDR3 is made up of 13 amino acids. CDR1 MDHEN and CDR2 SYDVKM come from the germline V gene. The CDR3 region has the DNA TGTGCCAGCAGTTTTGAAGGATCCCACGAGCAGTACTTC. Encoded protein: CASSFEGSHEQYF.

On this clone: This CDR3 is also generated by other DNA sequences in the sample. V is TRBV9 and J is TRBJ2-3; D might be TRBD1 (6 bases). V was cut by 4 bases and J by 2 bases, with 11 bases left in between. The CDR3 sequence is 14 residues long. Germline CDR1 SGDLS, CDR2 YYNGEE. The CDR3 sequence is CASSPWDTTDTQYF. The DNA for the CDR3 is TGTGCCAGCAGCCCATGGGACACCACAGATACGCAGTATTTT.